The 32 T cell receptor beta chains below all came from one sample that was sequenced in a study of shared clonotypes between healthy human individuals. As defined, naive CD8 cells were CD45RO-negative and positively selected for CCR7, with terminally differentiated effector memory CD45RA+ cells excluded. Clones were sequenced by immunoSEQ multiplex PCR, and TCRdb holds only the in-frame ones, with some missing. The data contain about 2.1 million clones, around 93% of them singletons. Specimen: naive CD8+ T cells from PBMCs. These receptors were taken from a man aged 18 to 30 in good health. Some clones in this sample may be carry-over from other donors' samples.

The gene calls are TRBV10-3 and TRBJ2-5; D is unresolved. The germline gives CDR1 ENHRY, CDR2 SYGVKD. This CDR3 has 13 residues. Trimming stripped 4 bases from V and 7 bases from J, with 13 bases between. CDR3 sequence (DNA): TGTGCCATCAGTGGTTCACTTTCGGCGACCCAGTACTTC. Its translation is CAISGSLSATQYF.

V is TRBV28 and J is TRBJ1-1, with D possibly being TRBD1 (5 bases). V dropped 5 bases and J dropped 7 bases, with 20 bases sitting between them. The CDR3 sequence is 15 residues long. Germline-derived CDR1 and CDR2 are MDHEN and SYDVKM. The CDR3 here is CASSPLIGGANEAFF. The DNA for the CDR3 is TGTGCCAGCAGTCCCCTTATCGGGGGAGCAAATGAAGCTTTCTTT.

This clone was observed a single time. The rearrangement uses TRBV2 and TRBJ2-7; 10 bases line up with TRBD2. The CDR3 extends over 14 amino acids. Germline V lookup: CDR1 SNHLY, CDR2 FYNNEI. With V trimmed by 8 bases and J by 9 bases, 13 bases remained unmatched. In nucleotides, the CDR3 is TGTGCCAGCTGGGCGGCTAGCGGGAGTTCTCGGCAGTACTTC. It encodes CASWAASGSSRQYF.

The V gene is TRBV29-1, the J gene TRBJ1-1; no clear D. The CDR3 has 12 residues. V was trimmed by 8 bases and J by 6 bases, leaving 16 bases between them. Germline CDR1 is SQVTM and CDR2 is ANQGSEA. The CDR3 DNA sequence: TGCAGCAGCCTTGCGGAGGACCCTGAAGCTTTCTTT. It codes for CSSLAEDPEAFF.

On this clone: Additional DNA sequences in this sample encode the identical CDR3. This chain connects TRBV9 to TRBJ2-7; 10 bases align to TRBD1. Germline CDR1 reads SGDLS; CDR2 reads YYNGEE. V gave up 3 bases and J gave up 2 bases; unmatched junction bases: 5. There are 15 residues in the CDR3. Here the CDR3 reads CASSASGTGAYEQYF. The CDR3 bases are TGTGCCAGCAGCGCTTCCGGGACAGGGGCCTACGAGCAGTACTTC.

This chain links TRBV7-2 with TRBJ1-1, with D uncertain. The CDR3 has 17 amino acids. Deletions cut 3 bases from V and 3 bases from J, with 20 bases between. Germline values: CDR1 SGHTA, CDR2 FQGNSA. For the CDR3, the DNA is TGTGCCAGCAGCTTTGCAAGGGATATGAGGGTGTACACTGAAGCTTTCTTT. Its translation is CASSFARDMRVYTEAFF.

The rearrangement links TRBV4-2 to TRBJ2-1; 11 bases line up with TRBD2. The CDR3 runs to 16 residues. V was clipped by 1 base and J by 2 bases; unmatched bases: 1. Germline V gene data show CDR1 as LGHNA and CDR2 as YNFKEQ. CDR3 coding DNA: TGTGCCAGCAGCCAAGCTAGCGGGAGGACCTACAATGAGCAGTTCTTC. Protein sequence: CASSQASGRTYNEQFF.

The chain couples TRBV13 to TRBJ2-7, with TRBD2 as a possible D gene (5 bases). CDR1 PRHDT and CDR2 FYEKMQ come from the germline V gene (reference sequence). V was cut by 3 bases and J by 2 bases, with 11 bases left in between. This CDR3 has 14 amino acids. The CDR3 DNA sequence: TGTGCCAGCAGCTTGGGGAGATCAGCCTACGAGCAGTACTTC. Translation: CASSLGRSAYEQYF.

V gene TRBV11-2 combines with J gene TRBJ2-7; a possible D gene is TRBD2 (6 bases). V lost 5 bases and J lost 5, with 7 bases in between. The length of the CDR3 is 11 residues. The germline CDR1 and CDR2 sequences are SGHAT and FQNNGV. The CDR3 DNA reads as TGTGCCAGCAGCACTAGCAACGAGCAGTACTTC. This encodes CASSTSNEQYF.

The chain couples TRBV4-2 to TRBJ2-3; TRBD2 aligns across 14 bases. CDR3 length: 20 residues. From germline, CDR1 is LGHNA and CDR2 YNFKEQ. Trimming at V came to 0 bases and at J to 4 bases, leaving 12 bases not matched to a gene. This CDR3 is CASSQDLFLTSGRGADTQYF. The CDR3 DNA reads as TGTGCCAGCAGCCAAGATCTTTTTTTGACTAGCGGGAGGGGGGCAGATACGCAGTATTTT.

In its sample, this clone was seen many times. The same CDR3 is also encoded by other DNA sequences in this sample. The chain has TRBV5-6 and TRBJ1-5; the match to TRBD1 covers 8 bases. Germline CDR1 is SGHDT and CDR2 is YYEEEE. This CDR3 is built from 15 residues. The V and J ends lost 0 bases and 3 bases, in that order; junction bases with no gene match: 2. DNA of the CDR3: TGTGCCAGCAGCTTGGGACAGGGGCCCAATCAGCCCCAGCATTTT. Translated: CASSLGQGPNQPQHF.

This chain links TRBV11-3 with TRBJ2-1, with D possibly called TRBD1 or TRBD2 (5 bases each). With 1 base removed from V and 0 bases from J, the gap between germline ends came to 7 bases. CDR1 is SGHNT, CDR2 YENEEA, per germline. This CDR3 spans 15 amino acids. The CDR3 is CASSLGGISYNEQFF. The CDR3 region has the DNA TGTGCCAGCAGCTTAGGGGGGATCTCCTACAATGAGCAGTTCTTC. Combining the CDR3 with reference TRBV11-3 and TRBJ2-1 gives the whole variable domain EAGVVQSPRYKIIEKKQPVAFWCNPISGHNTLYWYLQNLGQGPELLIRYENEEAVDDSQLPKDRFSAERLKGVDSTLKIQPAELGDSAVYLCASSLGGISYNEQFFGPGTRLTVL.

The gene calls are TRBV2 and TRBJ2-3, with D perhaps given as TRBD1 or TRBD2 (6 bases each). The germline V gene has CDR1 SNHLY and CDR2 FYNNEI. The CDR3 extends over 14 amino acids. The ends were cut back, 8 bases at V and 0 bases at J, with 12 bases in the middle. DNA of the CDR3: TGTGCCAGCTATCAGGGGAGGAGCACAGATACGCAGTATTTT. Amino acid sequence: CASYQGRSTDTQYF.

The CDR3 here is CASSPSLTYEQYF. CDR3 nucleotides: TGTGCCAGCAGCCCCTCACTGACCTACGAGCAGTACTTC. V gene TRBV14 combines with J gene TRBJ2-7; D is unresolved. Germline values: CDR1 SGHDN, CDR2 FVKESK. The CDR3 runs 13 residues. V lost 4 bases to trimming and J lost 2 bases, with 9 bases between them.

The genes are TRBV27 and TRBJ2-1, with D perhaps TRBD1 or TRBD2 (5 bases each). This CDR3 is 13 amino acids long. V lost 5 bases to trimming and J lost 7 bases, with 12 bases between them. In germline, CDR1 is MNHEY, CDR2 SMNVEV (reference sequence). The DNA for the CDR3 is TGTGCCAGCAGTACCGGGACCGATAATGAGCAGTTCTTC. This sequence encodes CASSTGTDNEQFF.

The chain is built from TRBV27 and TRBJ2-3, with D possibly TRBD2 on 6 matching bases. V lost 7 bases and J 7 bases, leaving 21 bases between the germline ends. This CDR3 comprises 15 residues. Germline CDR1 reads MNHEY; CDR2 reads SMNVEV (reference sequence). CDR3 bases: TGTGCCAGCATCGGAGGGGAAGCGGGTCGATATACGCAGTATTTT. Translation: CASIGGEAGRYTQYF.

V is TRBV9 and J is TRBJ1-4; D is undetermined. The germline CDR1 and CDR2 sequences are SGDLS and YYNGEE. The CDR3 has 14 residues. The V end lost 0 bases, the J end lost 2 bases, and 5 bases lay between the germline ends. In DNA, the CDR3 is TGTGCCAGCAGCGTAGCCGGGACTAATGAAAAACTGTTTTTT. It translates to CASSVAGTNEKLFF.

This rearrangement joins TRBV6-6 to TRBJ1-2; the D gene is possibly TRBD1 (6 bases). V was cut by 6 bases and J by 2 bases, with 16 bases left in between. The CDR3 has 15 residues. The germline V gene encodes CDR1 MNHNY and CDR2 SVGAGI (reference sequence). This chain's CDR3 is CASSPGRGANYGYTF. The CDR3 DNA reads as TGTGCCAGCAGCCCCGGGCGGGGGGCCAACTATGGCTACACCTTC.

The chain employs TRBV28 and TRBJ2-5; tentatively, D is TRBD1 (5 bases). The germline V gene encodes CDR1 MDHEN and CDR2 SYDVKM. The CDR3 runs to 14 residues. V was cut by 1 base and J by 7 bases, with 13 bases left in between. CDR3: CASSLLGGAATQYF. The CDR3 bases are TGTGCCAGCAGTTTATTGGGTGGGGCAGCGACCCAGTACTTC.

This chain connects TRBV7-9 to TRBJ2-1; 10 bases line up with TRBD2. V gave up 5 bases and J gave up 2 bases; unmatched junction bases: 6. Germline V lookup: CDR1 SEHNR, CDR2 FQNEAQ (reference sequence). The CDR3 spans 16 residues. DNA of the CDR3: TGTGCCAGCAGCCCTAAAAGCGGGAGGGCCTACAATGAGCAGTTCTTC. Translated: CASSPKSGRAYNEQFF.

In the case of this clone: The sample contains more than one DNA sequence encoding this CDR3. CDR3 coding DNA: TGCGCCAGCAGCCAAGATCAAGAGACCCAGTACTTC. Translating it yields CASSQDQETQYF. The chain combines TRBV4-1 with TRBJ2-5, with no clear D. The CDR3 totals 12 residues. Trimming cost V 0 bases and J 2 bases, with 1 base left between them. From germline, CDR1 is MGHRA and CDR2 YSYEKL.

V is TRBV6-5 and J is TRBJ2-1, with TRBD1 as a possible D gene (6 bases). The CDR3 loop spans 15 amino acids. Trimming pared 2 bases from V and 2 bases from J, leaving 10 bases between. Germline V gene sequence: CDR1 MNHEY, CDR2 SVGAGI. The CDR3 sequence is CASSYLSGAYNEQFF. The CDR3 DNA sequence: TGTGCCAGCAGTTACCTATCAGGGGCCTACAATGAGCAGTTCTTC.

The gene calls are TRBV28 and TRBJ1-4; D gene uncertain. Germline CDR1 reads MDHEN; CDR2 reads SYDVKM. The CDR3 has 14 residues. V was clipped by 3 bases and J by 6 bases, with 11 bases between them. CDR3 loop: CASSLVAAYEKLFF. The CDR3 coding sequence is TGTGCCAGCAGTTTGGTGGCAGCGTATGAAAAACTGTTTTTT. Full variable domain (remainder filled in from reference TRBV28 and TRBJ1-4): DVKVTQSSRYLVKRTGEKVFLECVQDMDHENMFWYRQDPGLGLRLIYFSYDVKMKEKGDIPEGYSVSREKKERFSLILESASTNQTSMYLCASSLVAAYEKLFFGSGTQLSVL.

The chain recombines TRBV4-3 with TRBJ2-7; D call uncertain. Trimming shortened V by 6 bases and J by 6 bases, and 15 bases separated the two germline ends. Germline V gene sequence: CDR1 LGHNA, CDR2 YSLEER. The CDR3 has 13 residues. The CDR3 is CASSDQILGEQYF. CDR3 DNA: TGCGCCAGCAGTGATCAGATCCTAGGCGAGCAGTACTTC.

This clone was counted once. A junction boundary mismatches the germline segment, possibly from a read error. The chain joins TRBV11-2 to TRBJ2-1; TRBD1 might be the D (5 bases). The CDR3 extends over 13 amino acids. CDR1 and CDR2 from the germline V gene are SGHAT and FQNNGV. The CDR3 nucleotides read TGTGCCAGCAGCTTGACAGTCTACAATGGGCAGTTCTTC. It specifies CASSLTVYNGQFF.

This rearrangement joins TRBV2 to TRBJ1-3; no reliable D call. CDR1 and CDR2 (germline): SNHLY, FYNNEI. Trimming took 10 bases from V and 6 from J, leaving 16 bases between them. This CDR3 is built from 13 residues. As DNA, the CDR3 is TGTGCCATCTCAAGGCAGTCGGAAAACACCATATATTTT. Translated, it gives CAISRQSENTIYF.

V and J are TRBV27 and TRBJ2-1; 11 nucleotides align to TRBD2. In germline, CDR1 is MNHEY, CDR2 SMNVEV (reference sequence). V was clipped by 0 bases and J by 9 bases; unmatched bases: 10. There are 17 residues in the CDR3. This CDR3 reads CASSLSIIAGGPTEQFF. For the CDR3, the DNA is TGTGCCAGCAGTTTATCGATAATAGCGGGAGGGCCGACTGAGCAGTTCTTC.

The rearrangement uses TRBV13 and TRBJ2-7; possibly TRBD1 for D (5 bases). The CDR3 is made up of 14 amino acids. Trimming removed 0 bases at V and 5 bases at J, with 11 bases between. Per germline, CDR1 PRHDT and CDR2 FYEKMQ (reference sequence). CDR3 nucleotides: TGTGCCAGCAGCTTAGGCCTCCGCAGGGACGAGCAGTACTTC. It translates to CASSLGLRRDEQYF.

The chain combines TRBV29-1 with TRBJ2-1; no firm D call. V was pared by 2 bases and J by 12 bases, with 5 bases between. In germline, CDR1 is SQVTM, CDR2 ANQGSEA. The CDR3 length is 9 residues. Here the CDR3 reads CSVERVQFF. The CDR3, as DNA: TGCAGCGTTGAAAGGGTGCAGTTCTTC.

The CDR3 protein is CASSSLVGGGRNEQYF. The CDR3 coding sequence is TGTGCCAGCAGCTCCCTCGTCGGGGGAGGCAGGAACGAGCAGTACTTC. V and J are TRBV13 and TRBJ2-7, with TRBD2 as a possible D gene (6 bases). Trimming left V 4 bases short and J 5 bases short, with 21 bases between. The CDR3 has 16 amino acids. Germline lookup yields CDR1 PRHDT and CDR2 FYEKMQ (reference sequence).

V and J are TRBV4-1 and TRBJ2-4, with a possible D match to TRBD2 (7 bases). This CDR3 is 15 amino acids long. Germline lookup yields CDR1 MGHRA and CDR2 YSYEKL. Trimming removed 0 bases at V and 8 bases at J, with 14 bases between. The CDR3 loop is CASSQERGGIDIQYF. The CDR3 nucleotides read TGCGCCAGCAGCCAAGAGAGGGGGGGGATAGACATTCAGTACTTC.

This clone was seen just once. This chain joins TRBV11-2 and TRBJ1-2, with a tentative D call TRBD1 (5 bases). CDR3 length: 16 residues. With 5 bases removed from V and 6 bases from J, the gap between germline ends came to 22 bases. Germline V gives CDR1 SGHAT, CDR2 FQNNGV. CDR3: CASSRWVGMTDDGYTF. The CDR3 nucleotides read TGTGCCAGCAGCCGATGGGTTGGGATGACAGATGATGGCTACACCTTC.